A single sample gave rise to the 13 T cell receptor beta chains below, sequenced in a study of blood T cell repertoires in COVID-19. Sequenced by immunoSEQ multiplex PCR; TCRdb stores in-frame clones only, minus some. The table records about 380,000 clones, more than 75% of them present only once. Sequencing was carried out using PBMCs or T cells enriched from blood (not recorded which). Receptor source: a man aged 30-40 years who had recovered from COVID-19.

Written as DNA, the CDR3 is TGTGCCAGCAGCTTAGGCAGTACCTTAAATCAGCCCCAGCATTTT. It encodes CASSLGSTLNQPQHF. The genes are TRBV11-2 and TRBJ1-5; D not certain. Germline CDR1 is SGHAT and CDR2 is FQNNGV. The CDR3 totals 15 residues. With 1 base removed from V and 4 bases from J, the gap between germline ends came to 11 bases.

The rearrangement joins TRBV5-5 to TRBJ1-1; tentative D call: TRBD1 (5 bases). CDR1 SGHKS and CDR2 YYEKEE come from the germline V gene (reference sequence). V lost 0 bases to trimming and J lost 3 bases, with 9 bases between them. CDR3 length: 14 residues. The CDR3 DNA reads as TGTGCCAGCAGCTTGGAGGGGTTAGACACTGAAGCTTTCTTT. This sequence encodes CASSLEGLDTEAFF.

The CDR3 DNA reads as TGTGCCAGCACCCGGGACAGGGTCACCGGGGAGCTGTTTTTT. It translates to CASTRDRVTGELFF. The chain recombines TRBV5-4 with TRBJ2-2, with 9 bases that match TRBD1. The CDR3 spans 14 residues. Per germline, CDR1 SGHNT and CDR2 YYREEE (reference sequence). V was clipped by 6 bases and J by 4 bases; unmatched bases: 4.

The chain couples TRBV3-1 (or the pseudogene TRBV3-2) to TRBJ2-7; maybe TRBD1 (5 bases). Trimming took 5 bases from V and 5 from J, leaving 13 bases between them. Germline loops: CDR1 LGHDT, CDR2 YNNKEL (reference sequence). The CDR3 has 13 residues. The CDR3 DNA sequence: TGTGCCAGCAGCACCAGGGTTAGGAACGAGCAGTACTTC. Translation gives CASSTRVRNEQYF.

V is TRBV5-4 and J is TRBJ2-1; maybe TRBD1 (6 bases). With 4 bases removed from V and 5 bases from J, the gap between germline ends came to 10 bases. The CDR3 loop spans 13 amino acids. The germline gives CDR1 SGHNT, CDR2 YYREEE (reference sequence). The CDR3 coding sequence is TGTGCCAGCAGCACTGACAGGCACAATGAGCAGTTCTTC. This gives the protein CASSTDRHNEQFF.

The chain joins TRBV4-1 to TRBJ1-2; TRBD1 might be the D (5 bases). V lost 1 base, J lost 2 bases, and 14 bases lay in between. Germline CDR1 reads MGHRA; CDR2 reads YSYEKL. CDR3 length: 16 amino acids. The CDR3 loop is CASSQGGHTINYGYTF. For the CDR3, the DNA is TGCGCCAGCAGCCAAGGAGGACATACGATAAACTATGGCTACACCTTC.

This CDR3 reads CASSFVSGGGTEAFF. In DNA form, the CDR3 reads TGTGCCAGCAGCTTCGTCTCAGGGGGAGGAACTGAAGCTTTCTTT. This chain links TRBV7-7 with TRBJ1-1, with 7 nucleotides matching TRBD1. The length of the CDR3 is 15 residues. Unmatched junction bases numbered 9, after V lost 3 bases and J lost 5 bases. Germline assignment: CDR1 SSHAT and CDR2 FNYEAQ (reference sequence). The full variable domain, rest sourced from reference TRBV7-7 and TRBJ1-1, is GAGVSQSPRYKVTKRGQDVTLRCDPISSHATLYWYQQALGQGPEFLTYFNYEAQPDKSGLPSDRFSAERPEGSISTLTIQRTEQRDSAMYRCASSFVSGGGTEAFFGQGTRLTVV.

The V call is TRBV6-5, the J call TRBJ1-2, with a weak D call TRBD1 (5 bases). Trimming removed 2 bases at V and 4 bases at J, with 8 bases between. Germline V CDR1 and CDR2: MNHEY, SVGAGI. This CDR3 has 13 residues. CDR3 amino acids: CASSYDRLYGYTF. As DNA, the CDR3 is TGTGCCAGCAGTTACGACAGACTCTATGGCTACACCTTC.

This sequence joins TRBV19 and TRBJ1-2; possible D gene TRBD1, 5 bases. CDR3 length: 15 residues. Trimming shortened V by 6 bases and J by 4 bases, and 18 bases separated the two germline ends. The V gene's germline CDR1 is LNHDA and CDR2 SQIVND (reference sequence). For the CDR3, the DNA is TGTGCCAGTAGCAGAGCGACGGGGGAAATCTATGGCTACACCTTC. It encodes CASSRATGEIYGYTF.

This clone has just a few counts. The genes are TRBV4-3 and TRBJ2-2; no clear D. The CDR3 is 14 amino acids. Germline CDR1 LGHNA, CDR2 YSLEER. V lost 0 bases and J lost 6, with 8 bases in between. The CDR3 protein is CASSQDLPAGELFF. CDR3 DNA: TGCGCCAGCAGCCAAGATCTTCCCGCCGGGGAGCTGTTTTTT.

The V call is TRBV19, the J call TRBJ2-3; 10 bases are a match to TRBD2. CDR1 is LNHDA, CDR2 SQIVND, per germline (reference sequence). CDR3 size: 16 residues. V lost 5 bases, J lost 0 bases, and 5 bases stayed unmatched. The CDR3 DNA reads as TGTGCCAGTAGTGTATCACTAGCGGGGAGCACAGATACGCAGTATTTT. Protein: CASSVSLAGSTDTQYF.

CDR3 loop: CASSPQQGGVEAFF. For the CDR3, the DNA is TGTGCCAGCAGCCCTCAACAGGGCGGAGTTGAAGCTTTCTTT. This rearrangement joins TRBV7-2 to TRBJ1-1, with a possible D match to TRBD1 (6 bases). The CDR3 loop spans 14 amino acids. With 5 bases removed from V and 7 bases from J, the gap between germline ends came to 17 bases. From germline, CDR1 is SGHTA and CDR2 FQGNSA. The whole variable domain, filled in from reference TRBV7-2 and TRBJ1-1, reads GAGVSQSPSNKVTEKGKDVELRCDPISGHTALYWYRQSLGQGLEFLIYFQGNSAPDKSGLPSDRFSAERTGGSVSTLTIQRTQQEDSAVYLCASSPQQGGVEAFFGQGTRLTVV.

The rearrangement joins TRBV18 to TRBJ2-7; TRBD1 is a possible D gene (6 bases). The CDR3 is 16 residues long. Per germline, CDR1 KGHSH and CDR2 LQKENI. The ends were cut back, 4 bases at V and 0 bases at J, with 16 bases in the middle. This CDR3 reads CASSLGQAVSSYEQYF. The CDR3 nucleotides read TGTGCCAGCTCACTGGGACAAGCCGTCAGCTCCTACGAGCAGTACTTC.